This section outlines one T cell receptor (beta chain) sequence together with its context. Its antigen is currently unknown. PCR involved 60 Vbeta and 13 Jbeta primers. Data came from immunoSEQ multiplex PCR; TCRdb stores just in-frame clones and leaves some out. This specimen shows about 39,000 clones; the ten leading clones hold roughly 2.9%. The data were obtained in a study of cytomegalovirus exposure and HLA in healthy donors. This CDR3 region has 11 residues. Germline loops: CDR1 DFQATT, CDR2 SNEGSKA (reference sequence). V shed 7 bases and J shed 2 bases, with 6 bases lying between them. General study results and limits: Reportedly, diagnosis of cytomegalovirus status by the classifier showed high specificity and sensitivity. Specific recognition of CMV antigens was confirmed in vitro for three chains (all CMV-associated). Overall, 164 TCR beta chains were annotated as cytomegalovirus-associated. In a later analysis, several top co-occurrence clusters appeared linked to parvovirus B19, influenza, CMV and Epstein-Barr virus.

The origin of this receptor is a woman aged 25 to 39 in good health and CMV-seropositive. The specimen sequenced was PBMCs. This chain connects TRBV20-1 to TRBJ2-1; the D is unclear. The DNA of the CDR3 is TGCAGTGTAGCCGCCTACAATGAGCAGTTCTTC. Translated, it gives CSVAAYNEQFF.